Below are 12 T cell receptor beta chains sequenced from a single sample in a study of T cells in Graves' hyperthyroidism and ophthalmopathy. RNA transcripts served as the template for amplifying TCR beta CDR3 regions. During a first-round RT-PCR of the TCR CDR3, the HTBI primer set was used. MiXCR was run by TCRdb on the multiplex PCR reads, yielding one entry per CDR3 protein. The profile shows roughly 380,000 distinct CDR3 sequences, approximately 15% of them singletons. Sequences were obtained from blood. These receptors all come from a woman aged 55-70 years with Graves' hyperthyroidism.

In its sample, this clonotype was seen many times. The V and J genes are TRBV5-1 and TRBJ2-5, with 13 bases lining up with TRBD2. The CDR3 consists of 16 residues. The germline V gene has CDR1 SGHRS and CDR2 YFSETQ. The V gene end was trimmed by 4 bases and the J gene end by 3 bases; junction bases not matched to a gene: 6. CDR3 loop: CASSTGLAGDKETQYF. CDR3 sequence (DNA): TGCGCCAGCAGCACAGGACTAGCGGGGGATAAAGAGACCCAGTACTTC.

The table lists this clonotype with many counts. The genes are TRBV5-1 and TRBJ2-3; either TRBD1 or TRBD2 may fit D (5 bases each). The V end lost 4 bases, the J end lost 5 bases, and 14 bases lay between the germline ends. CDR1 is SGHRS, CDR2 YFSETQ, per germline. The CDR3 extends over 14 amino acids. The CDR3 DNA sequence: TGCGCCAGCAGCGGGGGTAGGACGGAAGATACGCAGTATTTT. Its translation is CASSGGRTEDTQYF.

This clonotype was detected many times. This chain joins TRBV11-1 and TRBJ2-7; D gene unclear. Germline V CDR1 and CDR2: SGHAT, FQDESV (reference sequence). Trimming cost V 3 bases and J 5 bases, with 11 bases left between them. This CDR3 is built from 13 residues. The CDR3 region has the DNA TGTGCCAGCAGCTTTAAAAATGGGGACGAGCAGTACTTC. Encoded protein: CASSFKNGDEQYF.

V gene TRBV19 combines with J gene TRBJ1-5; no firm D call. The CDR3 contains 15 residues. Germline CDR1 and CDR2: LNHDA and SQIVND (reference sequence). V lost 1 base to trimming and J lost 0 bases, with 7 bases between them. CDR3 sequence reads: CASSIVTRSNQPQHF. CDR3 DNA: TGTGCCAGTAGTATAGTGACTCGTAGCAATCAGCCCCAGCATTTT.

This clonotype has a count of ten or more. This rearrangement joins TRBV6-1 to TRBJ2-1, with D unclear. The V gene lost 8 bases and the J gene lost 1 base, with 9 bases spanning the gap. There are 13 residues in the CDR3. CDR1 and CDR2 from the germline V gene are MNHNS and SASEGT. CDR3 sequence reads: CASSMGSYNEQFF. The CDR3 coding sequence is TGTGCCAGCTCTATGGGGTCCTACAATGAGCAGTTCTTC.

Many counts were recorded for this clonotype. The chain combines TRBV2 with TRBJ1-1; possible D gene TRBD1, 5 bases. V was trimmed by 7 bases and J by 4 bases, leaving 16 bases between them. Germline V lookup: CDR1 SNHLY, CDR2 FYNNEI. This CDR3 has 14 amino acids. This chain's CDR3 is CASIYGARGTEAFF. CDR3 in DNA: TGTGCCAGCATCTACGGGGCCCGGGGCACTGAAGCTTTCTTT.

This clonotype occurred many times. This chain joins TRBV27 and TRBJ1-6; 9 nucleotides line up with TRBD1. The V gene end was trimmed by 4 bases and the J gene end by 10 bases; junction bases not matched to a gene: 11. The CDR3 spans 16 residues. The V gene's germline CDR1 is MNHEY and CDR2 SMNVEV (reference sequence). DNA for the CDR3: TGTGCCAGCAGTTCCGGTGACAGGGGGTTTTGGTCACCCCTCCACTTT. It translates to CASSSGDRGFWSPLHF.

Many counts were recorded for this clonotype. The chain has TRBV28 and TRBJ1-3; no clear D gene. The CDR3 spans 17 residues. V lost 5 bases to trimming and J lost 1 base, with 18 bases between them. CDR1 and CDR2 from the germline V gene are MDHEN and SYDVKM. The CDR3 protein is CASSPPPWRRSGNTIYF. CDR3 DNA sequence: TGTGCCAGCAGTCCCCCCCCCTGGAGACGATCTGGAAACACCATATATTTT.

This clonotype showed up just a few times. This chain uses TRBV20-1 with TRBJ2-7, with D maybe TRBD1 (5 bases). This CDR3 contains 12 residues. In germline, CDR1 is DFQATT, CDR2 SNEGSKA (reference sequence). The germline V and J ends were trimmed by 1 base and 5 bases, with 9 bases remaining between them. The CDR3 DNA is TGCAGTGCTAGAGCCTGGACAAACGAGCAGTACTTC. Translated, it gives CSARAWTNEQYF.

V gene TRBV29-1 combines with J gene TRBJ2-7; 11 bases are shared with TRBD2. Germline V gene data show CDR1 as SQVTM and CDR2 as ANQGSEA. The CDR3 sequence is 10 residues long. CDR3 sequence (DNA): TGCAGCGTTGTAGTACTAGCGGGAGTGGTC. This codes for CSVVVLAGVV.

Here the CDR3 reads CASSARQGMTGNTIYF. CDR3 nucleotides: TGCGCCAGCAGCGCCCGACAGGGGATGACAGGAAACACCATATATTTT. V gene TRBV4-1 combines with J gene TRBJ1-3; 8 bases fit TRBD1. From germline, CDR1 is MGHRA and CDR2 YSYEKL. The V and J ends lost 5 bases and 4 bases, in that order; junction bases with no gene match: 10. CDR3 length: 16 residues.

This clonotype was seen at least ten times. The V call is TRBV28, the J call TRBJ2-7; TRBD1 agrees at 7 bases. Germline values: CDR1 MDHEN, CDR2 SYDVKM. The CDR3 is made up of 14 amino acids. The J segment lost 2 bases and the V segment lost 5 bases, leaving 6 bases of the junction unmatched. The chain's CDR3 is CASSTGALPYEQYF. The CDR3 DNA is TGTGCCAGCAGTACAGGGGCCCTACCCTACGAGCAGTACTTC.